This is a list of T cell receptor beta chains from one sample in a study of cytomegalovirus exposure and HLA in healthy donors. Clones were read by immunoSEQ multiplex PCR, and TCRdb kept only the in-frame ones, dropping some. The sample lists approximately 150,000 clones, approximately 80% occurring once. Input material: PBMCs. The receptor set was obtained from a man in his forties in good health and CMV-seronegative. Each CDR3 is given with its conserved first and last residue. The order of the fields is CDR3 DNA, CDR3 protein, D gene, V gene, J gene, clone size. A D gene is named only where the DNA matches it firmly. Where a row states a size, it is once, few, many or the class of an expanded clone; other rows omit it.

CDR3nt: TGTGCCAGCGCCTCATGGGGGCAAGCCTATGGCTACACCTTC
CDR3aa: CASASWGQAYGYTF
d_gene: NA
v_gene: TRBV27
j_gene: TRBJ1-2
abundance: few

CDR3nt: TGTGCCAGCAGCAGAACAGGAATCTCCTATAATTCACCCCTCCACTTT
CDR3aa: CASSRTGISYNSPLHF
d_gene: NA
v_gene: TRBV5-8
j_gene: TRBJ1-6
abundance: few

CDR3nt: TGTGCCAGCAGCCCAGTCCAGGGGAGAGAGCAGTACTTC
CDR3aa: CASSPVQGREQYF
d_gene: NA
v_gene: TRBV7-3
j_gene: TRBJ2-7
abundance: NA

CDR3nt: TGTGCCAGCAGTGACAGCTCCTACGAGCAGTACTTC
CDR3aa: CASSDSSYEQYF
d_gene: NA
v_gene: TRBV7-9
j_gene: TRBJ2-7
abundance: once

CDR3nt: TGTGCCAGTAGTTATAGCGGGGAGACCCAGTACTTC
CDR3aa: CASSYSGETQYF
d_gene: TRBD2
v_gene: TRBV19
j_gene: TRBJ2-5
abundance: NA

CDR3nt: TGTGCCAGCAGTCATAGCGGGATCGGTTCCTACGAGCAGTACTTC
CDR3aa: CASSHSGIGSYEQYF
d_gene: TRBD2
v_gene: TRBV27
j_gene: TRBJ2-7
abundance: NA

CDR3nt: TGTGCCAGCAGGAACGCGGGGCACTCCTACGAGCAGTACTTC
CDR3aa: CASRNAGHSYEQYF
d_gene: NA
v_gene: TRBV2
j_gene: TRBJ2-7
abundance: few

CDR3nt: TGTGCCAGCAGTTCCCCTAGTTCGGGGTTGGACTATGGCTACACCTTC
CDR3aa: CASSSPSSGLDYGYTF
d_gene: NA
v_gene: TRBV28
j_gene: TRBJ1-2
abundance: NA

CDR3nt: TGTGCCAGCAGCGCGACAGGTCCCTACGAGCAGTACTTC
CDR3aa: CASSATGPYEQYF
d_gene: NA
v_gene: TRBV7-2
j_gene: TRBJ2-7
abundance: NA

CDR3nt: TGCGCCAGCAGCTTGTCTGGTAGCGGGAGTGCGGGCGAGAGCGAGCAGTACTTC
CDR3aa: CASSLSGSGSAGESEQYF
d_gene: TRBD2
v_gene: TRBV5-1
j_gene: TRBJ2-7
abundance: NA

CDR3nt: TGCAGCGTTGTTCGGGACAGCTACGAGCAGTACTTC
CDR3aa: CSVVRDSYEQYF
d_gene: TRBD1
v_gene: TRBV29-1
j_gene: TRBJ2-7
abundance: NA

CDR3nt: TGTGCTAGTGGTTTAGCGGGAGGCCTTAGCACAGATACGCAGTATTTT
CDR3aa: CASGLAGGLSTDTQYF
d_gene: TRBD2
v_gene: TRBV12-5
j_gene: TRBJ2-3
abundance: NA

CDR3nt: TGTGCCAGCTCTTCCGGGACAGACATTACCAATCAGCCCCAGCATTTT
CDR3aa: CASSSGTDITNQPQHF
d_gene: TRBD1
v_gene: TRBV28
j_gene: TRBJ1-5
abundance: NA

CDR3nt: TGTGCCATCTCCACCGCGCCCGCAACGGCAGATACGCAGTATTTT
CDR3aa: CAISTAPATADTQYF
d_gene: NA
v_gene: TRBV6-6
j_gene: TRBJ2-3
abundance: NA

CDR3nt: TGTGCCAGCAGTGCTGAAGCCGGGACTAGCTTCTACGAGCAGTACTTC
CDR3aa: CASSAEAGTSFYEQYF
d_gene: TRBD2
v_gene: TRBV6-1
j_gene: TRBJ2-7
abundance: NA

CDR3nt: TGCGCCAGCAGCTTGAGCGTGACAGTCTCCTACAATGAGCAGTTCTTC
CDR3aa: CASSLSVTVSYNEQFF
d_gene: NA
v_gene: TRBV5-1
j_gene: TRBJ2-1
abundance: NA

CDR3nt: TGCGCCACCAAAGGACAGGGGGCTGGAAACACCATATATTTT
CDR3aa: CATKGQGAGNTIYF
d_gene: TRBD1
v_gene: TRBV10-2
j_gene: TRBJ1-3
abundance: NA

CDR3nt: TGTGCCAGTAGTATCCAGCCTGGACTTGATACGCAGTTCTTC
CDR3aa: CASSIQPGLDTQFF
d_gene: NA
v_gene: TRBV19
j_gene: TRBJ2-1
abundance: NA

CDR3nt: TGTGCCAGCAGCCAAGAACCCGGGATCCTGCTCTTAGATACGCAGTATTTT
CDR3aa: CASSQEPGILLLDTQYF
d_gene: NA
v_gene: TRBV4-2
j_gene: TRBJ2-3
abundance: NA

CDR3nt: TGTGCCAGCAGCTTAATTATTTCGAACACTGAAGCTTTCTTT
CDR3aa: CASSLIISNTEAFF
d_gene: NA
v_gene: TRBV7-9
j_gene: TRBJ1-1
abundance: NA

CDR3nt: TGTGCCAGCAGCTTAGAGGTCGGGTGGGGCCAGGGTATTCCCTACGAGCAGTACTTC
CDR3aa: CASSLEVGWGQGIPYEQYF
d_gene: NA
v_gene: TRBV11-2
j_gene: TRBJ2-7
abundance: few

CDR3nt: TGTGCCAGCATTCGGGACAGGGCTGCAGATACGCAGTATTTT
CDR3aa: CASIRDRAADTQYF
d_gene: TRBD1
v_gene: TRBV2
j_gene: TRBJ2-3
abundance: NA

CDR3nt: TGTGCCAGCAGGGGACCGGGACAGGGGGCAGATACGCAGTATTTT
CDR3aa: CASRGPGQGADTQYF
d_gene: TRBD1
v_gene: TRBV9
j_gene: TRBJ2-3
abundance: NA

CDR3nt: TGTGCCAGAAGCCCGTCTGGGAGCTCCTATAATTCACCCCTCCACTTT
CDR3aa: CARSPSGSSYNSPLHF
d_gene: NA
v_gene: TRBV5-3
j_gene: TRBJ1-6
abundance: few

CDR3nt: TGTGCCAGCGCTACTAGCGGGGGGGCAGGAGGGAAAAACATTCAGTACTTC
CDR3aa: CASATSGGAGGKNIQYF
d_gene: TRBD2
v_gene: TRBV2
j_gene: TRBJ2-4
abundance: NA

CDR3nt: TGCGCCAGCAGCTTGCTGCGGGAAACGGGCGAGCAGTACTTC
CDR3aa: CASSLLRETGEQYF
d_gene: NA
v_gene: TRBV5-1
j_gene: TRBJ2-7
abundance: NA

CDR3nt: TGTGCCAGCTCCCCCGGGGCGGCAGGGGGCCACTACGAGCAGTACTTC
CDR3aa: CASSPGAAGGHYEQYF
d_gene: TRBD1
v_gene: TRBV18
j_gene: TRBJ2-7
abundance: NA

CDR3nt: TGTGCCAGCAGTTTATTAACAGGGTCGCGAGGCTACACCTTC
CDR3aa: CASSLLTGSRGYTF
d_gene: NA
v_gene: TRBV28
j_gene: TRBJ1-2
abundance: few

CDR3nt: TGTGCCAGTAGTATTAATCCTTACAATCAGCCCCAGCATTTT
CDR3aa: CASSINPYNQPQHF
d_gene: NA
v_gene: TRBV19
j_gene: TRBJ1-5
abundance: NA